The 12 T cell receptor beta chains given below trace back to one sample, sequenced in a study of T-cell reconstitution after alpha-beta-depleted transplantation in children. Unique molecular identifiers were incorporated when the TCRbeta library was constructed. TCRdb reprocessed the PCR reads with MiXCR, giving one entry per CDR3 protein. This table holds around 450,000 distinct CDR3 sequences, over 40% found once. The material was PBMCs, obtained before TCRalphabeta/CD19-depleted stem cell transplant. The receptors were sampled from a girl aged 2 to 9 with aplastic anemia, due to receive a stem cell transplant.

The chain couples TRBV11-2 to TRBJ2-3; D is uncertain. Per the germline V gene, CDR1 is SGHAT and CDR2 is FQNNGV. V was clipped by 0 bases and J by 5 bases, with 6 bases between them. The CDR3 consists of 13 residues. CDR3 in DNA: TGTGCCAGCAGCTTAGATGATGGAGATACGCAGTATTTT. Amino acid sequence: CASSLDDGDTQYF.

This clonotype showed up just once. The chain combines TRBV6-1 with TRBJ2-7, with D perhaps TRBD1 or TRBD2 (7 bases each). Trimming shortened V by 3 bases and J by 5 bases, and 17 bases separated the two germline ends. The CDR3 has 15 residues. Germline CDR1 and CDR2: MNHNS and SASEGT. The CDR3 sequence: CASSDPSQGRDEQYF. CDR3 bases: TGTGCCAGCAGTGACCCCTCACAGGGGAGGGACGAGCAGTACTTC.

This rearrangement joins TRBV6-1 to TRBJ1-1; D possibly corresponds to TRBD1 (5 bases). The ends were cut back, 8 bases at V and 0 bases at J, with 13 bases in the middle. The CDR3 covers 14 residues. CDR1 is MNHNS and CDR2 is SASEGT in the germline V gene. Here the CDR3 reads CASGAVFMNTEAFF. In DNA form, the CDR3 reads TGTGCCAGCGGGGCGGTTTTTATGAACACTGAAGCTTTCTTT.

V and J are TRBV5-1 and TRBJ2-7; D is uncertain. CDR1 is SGHRS, CDR2 YFSETQ, per germline. There are 14 residues in the CDR3. The ends were cut back, 0 bases at V and 3 bases at J, with 10 bases in the middle. CDR3 in amino acids: CASSLERHGYEQYF. The DNA of the CDR3 is TGCGCCAGCAGCTTGGAGCGACACGGCTACGAGCAGTACTTC.

This clonotype was found many times. This chain joins TRBV20-1 and TRBJ2-7; 10 nucleotides line up with TRBD2. J lost 1 base, V lost 5 bases, and 5 bases had no gene match. The CDR3 sequence is 14 residues long. CDR1 is DFQATT, CDR2 SNEGSKA, per germline (reference sequence). CDR3 coding DNA: TGCAGTGCTGGCCCTAGCGGGGGTTCCTACGAGCAGTACTTC. Translation gives CSAGPSGGSYEQYF.

The CDR3 loop reads CSARDRGGRRGSYNEQFF. CDR3 sequence (DNA): TGCAGTGCTAGAGATCGAGGAGGGAGAAGAGGCTCCTACAATGAGCAGTTCTTC. The chain carries TRBV20-1 and TRBJ2-1, with D possibly matching TRBD2 (6 bases). CDR3 size: 18 residues. Germline CDR1 is DFQATT and CDR2 is SNEGSKA (reference sequence). Trimming removed 0 bases at V and 0 bases at J, with 18 bases between.

This clonotype has just a few counts. The V gene is TRBV5-1, the J gene TRBJ2-2, with D tentatively TRBD1 (6 bases). The CDR3 extends over 14 amino acids. Trimming stripped 2 bases from V and 6 bases from J, with 11 bases between. Germline CDR1 and CDR2: SGHRS and YFSETQ. The CDR3 coding sequence is TGCGCCAGCAGCTTTGATGGGGGCGCCGGGGAGCTGTTTTTT. Its translation is CASSFDGGAGELFF. The full variable domain, in which reference TRBV5-1 and TRBJ2-2 provide the parts outside the CDR3, is KAGVTQTPRYLIKTRGQQVTLSCSPISGHRSVSWYQQTPGQGLQFLFEYFSETQRNKGNFPGRFSGRQFSNSRSEMNVSTLELGDSALYLCASSFDGGAGELFFGEGSRLTVL.

The genes are TRBV7-6 and TRBJ2-1, with a tentative D call TRBD2 (5 bases). V lost 5 bases to trimming and J lost 0 bases, with 20 bases between them. The CDR3 sequence is 18 residues long. Germline-derived CDR1 and CDR2 are SGHVS and FNYEAQ. The CDR3 coding sequence is TGTGCCAGCAGCGATTATCTGCCGGAGACTAACTCCTACAATGAGCAGTTCTTC. Amino acids: CASSDYLPETNSYNEQFF.

A few counts support this clonotype. The chain joins TRBV20-1 to TRBJ2-5; 8 nucleotides line up with TRBD2. V lost 6 bases, J lost 4 bases, and 7 bases stayed unmatched. This CDR3 has 13 amino acids. Germline CDR1 DFQATT, CDR2 SNEGSKA (reference sequence). CDR3 sequence: CSASSGKLETQYF. CDR3 sequence (DNA): TGCAGTGCCAGTAGCGGGAAGCTAGAGACCCAGTACTTC.

V and J are TRBV7-2 and TRBJ2-7; 11 nucleotides align to TRBD2. Looked up from germline, CDR1 is SGHTA and CDR2 is FQGNSA. The CDR3 extends over 16 amino acids. With 1 base clipped from V and 3 bases from J, the junction kept 5 bases outside the gene matches. Here the CDR3 reads CASSLGSGTSGYEQYF. CDR3 nucleotides: TGTGCCAGCAGCTTAGGGTCCGGGACTAGCGGCTACGAGCAGTACTTC.

This clonotype was detected many times. This chain joins TRBV27 and TRBJ2-1, with D maybe TRBD2 (7 bases). The CDR3 is made up of 14 amino acids. V dropped 0 bases and J dropped 8 bases, with 11 bases sitting between them. Germline V gene data show CDR1 as MNHEY and CDR2 as SMNVEV (reference sequence). The CDR3 DNA follows: TGTGCCAGCAGTTTATCGAAGGGGGGGGATGAGCAGTTCTTC. Translating gives CASSLSKGGDEQFF.

This clonotype appeared a single time. This rearrangement joins TRBV12-3 or TRBV12-4 to TRBJ2-3; 10 bases fit TRBD2. The CDR3 has 22 residues. V shed 2 bases and J 2 bases; nucleotides not matched to a gene: 22. CDR3 in amino acids: CASSLQDLPGLANRPSTDTQYF. In DNA form, the CDR3 reads TGTGCCAGCAGTTTACAGGATTTACCGGGACTAGCGAACCGCCCTTCCACAGATACGCAGTATTTT.